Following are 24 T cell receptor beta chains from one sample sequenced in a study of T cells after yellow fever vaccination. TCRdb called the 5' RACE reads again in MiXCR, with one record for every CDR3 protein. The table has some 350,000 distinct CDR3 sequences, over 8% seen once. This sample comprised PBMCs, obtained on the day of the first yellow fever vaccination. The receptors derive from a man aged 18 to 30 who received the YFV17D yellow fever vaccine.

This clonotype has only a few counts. CDR3 in DNA: TGTGCCACCAGTGACCCCTTGGACGTTTCCAAAGAGACCCAGTACTTC. Protein: CATSDPLDVSKETQYF. The chain uses TRBV24-1 and TRBJ2-5; no clear D gene. Germline CDR1 and CDR2: KGHDR and SFDVKD. There are 16 residues in the CDR3. Trimming took off 4 bases at V and 3 bases at J, with 17 bases between the two ends.

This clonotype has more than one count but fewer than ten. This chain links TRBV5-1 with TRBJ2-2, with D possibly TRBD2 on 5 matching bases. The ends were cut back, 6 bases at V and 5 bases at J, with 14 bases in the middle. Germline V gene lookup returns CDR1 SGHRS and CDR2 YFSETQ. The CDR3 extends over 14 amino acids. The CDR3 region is CASIEGSGTGELFF. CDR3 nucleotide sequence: TGCGCCAGCATCGAGGGCAGTGGGACCGGGGAGCTGTTTTTT. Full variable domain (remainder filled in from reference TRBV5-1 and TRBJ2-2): KAGVTQTPRYLIKTRGQQVTLSCSPISGHRSVSWYQQTPGQGLQFLFEYFSETQRNKGNFPGRFSGRQFSNSRSEMNVSTLELGDSALYLCASIEGSGTGELFFGEGSRLTVL.

The CDR3 loop is CASSLMNSPLHF. As DNA, the CDR3 is TGTGCCAGCAGTTTAATGAATTCACCCCTCCACTTT. This chain links TRBV28 with TRBJ1-6, with no clear D. CDR1 MDHEN and CDR2 SYDVKM come from the germline V gene. This CDR3 contains 12 residues. V was trimmed by 2 bases and J by 7 bases, leaving 3 bases between them.

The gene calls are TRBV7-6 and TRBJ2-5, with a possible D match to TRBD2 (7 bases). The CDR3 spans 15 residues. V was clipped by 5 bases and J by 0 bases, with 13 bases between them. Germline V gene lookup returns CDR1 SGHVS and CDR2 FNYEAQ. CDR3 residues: CASSRRGGYQETQYF. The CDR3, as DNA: TGTGCCAGCAGCCGGAGGGGGGGGTACCAAGAGACCCAGTACTTC.

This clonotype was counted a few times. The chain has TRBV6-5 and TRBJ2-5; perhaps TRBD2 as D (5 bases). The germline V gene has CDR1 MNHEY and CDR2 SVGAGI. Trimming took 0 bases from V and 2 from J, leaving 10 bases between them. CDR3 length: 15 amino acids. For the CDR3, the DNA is TGTGCCAGCAGTTACTCAGGGTGGGAGCAAGAGACCCAGTACTTC. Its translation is CASSYSGWEQETQYF.

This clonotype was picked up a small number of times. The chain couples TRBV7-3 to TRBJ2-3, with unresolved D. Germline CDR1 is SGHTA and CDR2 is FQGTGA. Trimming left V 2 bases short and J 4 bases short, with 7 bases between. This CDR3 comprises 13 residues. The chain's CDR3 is CASSLGFSDTQYF. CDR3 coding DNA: TGTGCCAGCAGCTTAGGATTTTCAGATACGCAGTATTTT.

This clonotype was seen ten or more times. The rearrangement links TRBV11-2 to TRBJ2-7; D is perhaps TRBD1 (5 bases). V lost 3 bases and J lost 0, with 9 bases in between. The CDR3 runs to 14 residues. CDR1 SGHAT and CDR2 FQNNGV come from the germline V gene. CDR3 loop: CASSLGLSSYEQYV. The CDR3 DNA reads TGTGCCAGCAGCTTGGGGCTGAGCTCCTACGAGCAGTACGTC.

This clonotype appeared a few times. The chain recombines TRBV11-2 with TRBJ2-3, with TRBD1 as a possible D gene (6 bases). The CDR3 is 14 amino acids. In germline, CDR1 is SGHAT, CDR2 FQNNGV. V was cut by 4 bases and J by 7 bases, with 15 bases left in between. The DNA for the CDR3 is TGTGCCAGCAGCTCCCGCCTACAGGGAAATACGCAGTATTTT. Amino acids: CASSSRLQGNTQYF.

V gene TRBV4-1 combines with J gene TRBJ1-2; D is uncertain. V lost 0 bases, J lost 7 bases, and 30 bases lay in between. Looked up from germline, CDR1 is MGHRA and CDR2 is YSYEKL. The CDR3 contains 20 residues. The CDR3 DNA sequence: TGCGCCAGCAGCCAAGAGAACTCCCCGATCGCCGGACCCCGATGGGGTGGCTACACCTTC. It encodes CASSQENSPIAGPRWGGYTF.

The CDR3 here is CASGPGGLYNEQFF. In nucleotides, the CDR3 is TGTGCCAGCGGCCCCGGGGGACTCTACAATGAGCAGTTCTTC. The chain recombines TRBV4-2 with TRBJ2-1; TRBD2 is a possible D gene (6 bases). Between the trimmed V and J ends, which lost 8 bases and 3 bases, there was a span of 14 bases. This CDR3 contains 14 residues. Germline CDR1 is LGHNA and CDR2 is YNFKEQ.

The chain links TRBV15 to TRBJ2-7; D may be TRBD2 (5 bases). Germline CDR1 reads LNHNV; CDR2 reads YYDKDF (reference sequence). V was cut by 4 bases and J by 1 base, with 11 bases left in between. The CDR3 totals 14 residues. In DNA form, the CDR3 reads TGTGCCACCAGCATACTCCGGGGTTCCTACGAGCAGTACTTC. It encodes CATSILRGSYEQYF.

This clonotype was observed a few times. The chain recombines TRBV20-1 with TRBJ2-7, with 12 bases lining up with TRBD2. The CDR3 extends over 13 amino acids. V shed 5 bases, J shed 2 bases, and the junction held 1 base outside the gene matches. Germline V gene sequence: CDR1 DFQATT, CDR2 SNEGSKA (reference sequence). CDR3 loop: CSAPSGGAYEQYF. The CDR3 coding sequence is TGCAGTGCTCCTAGCGGGGGGGCCTACGAGCAGTACTTC.

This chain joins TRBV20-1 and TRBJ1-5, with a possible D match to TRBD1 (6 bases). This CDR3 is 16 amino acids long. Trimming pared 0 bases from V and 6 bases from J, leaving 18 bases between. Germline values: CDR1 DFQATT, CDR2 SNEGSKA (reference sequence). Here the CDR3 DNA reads TGCAGTGCTAGAGACCCGGTTGGGGGGCTGGGTCAGCCCCAGCATTTT. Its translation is CSARDPVGGLGQPQHF.

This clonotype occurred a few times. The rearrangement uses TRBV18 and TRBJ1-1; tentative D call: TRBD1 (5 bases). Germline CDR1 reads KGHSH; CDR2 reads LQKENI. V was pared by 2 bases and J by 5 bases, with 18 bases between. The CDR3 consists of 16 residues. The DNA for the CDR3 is TGTGCCAGCTCACCAGGCAGGGTTTGGAGCGGGACTGAAGCTTTCTTT. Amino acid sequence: CASSPGRVWSGTEAFF.

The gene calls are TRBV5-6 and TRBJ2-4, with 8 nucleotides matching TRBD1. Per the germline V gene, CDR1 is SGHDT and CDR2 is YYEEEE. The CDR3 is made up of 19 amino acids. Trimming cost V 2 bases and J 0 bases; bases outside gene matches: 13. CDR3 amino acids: CASSFRTGIGVLAKNIQYF. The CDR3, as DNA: TGTGCCAGCAGCTTCCGGACAGGGATAGGGGTACTAGCCAAAAACATTCAGTACTTC.

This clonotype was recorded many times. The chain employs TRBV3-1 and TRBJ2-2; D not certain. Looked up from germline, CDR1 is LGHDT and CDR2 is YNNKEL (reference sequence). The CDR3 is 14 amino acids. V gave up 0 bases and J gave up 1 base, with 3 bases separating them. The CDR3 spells CASSQDLNTGELFF. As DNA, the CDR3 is TGTGCCAGCAGCCAAGACTTGAACACCGGGGAGCTGTTTTTT.

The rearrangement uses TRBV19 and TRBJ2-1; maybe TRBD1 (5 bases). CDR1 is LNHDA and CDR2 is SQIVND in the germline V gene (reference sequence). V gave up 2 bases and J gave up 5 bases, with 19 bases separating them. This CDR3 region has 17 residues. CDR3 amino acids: CASSILQGFQSNNEQFF. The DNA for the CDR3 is TGTGCCAGTAGTATACTTCAGGGTTTTCAAAGTAACAATGAGCAGTTCTTC.

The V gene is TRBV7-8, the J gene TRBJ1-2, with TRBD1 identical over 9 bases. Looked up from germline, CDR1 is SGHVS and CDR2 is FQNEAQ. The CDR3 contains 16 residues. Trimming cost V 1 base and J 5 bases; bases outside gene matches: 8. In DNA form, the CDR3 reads TGTGCCAGCAGCTTAGTCGGAACAGGGGGCCTGTATGGCTACACCTTC. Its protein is CASSLVGTGGLYGYTF.

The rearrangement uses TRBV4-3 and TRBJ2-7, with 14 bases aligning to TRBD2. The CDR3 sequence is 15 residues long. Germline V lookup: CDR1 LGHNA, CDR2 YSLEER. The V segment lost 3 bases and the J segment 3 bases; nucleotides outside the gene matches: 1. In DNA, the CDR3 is TGCGCCAGCAGCCACGGGACTAGCGGGGGCTACGAGCAGTACTTC. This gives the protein CASSHGTSGGYEQYF.

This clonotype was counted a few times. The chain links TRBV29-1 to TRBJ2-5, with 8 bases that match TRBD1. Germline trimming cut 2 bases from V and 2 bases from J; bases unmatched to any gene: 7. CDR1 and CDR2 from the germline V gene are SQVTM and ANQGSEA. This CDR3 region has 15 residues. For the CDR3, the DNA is TGCAGCGTTGAAACTCCGGGACAGGAACAAGAGACCCAGTACTTC. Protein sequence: CSVETPGQEQETQYF.

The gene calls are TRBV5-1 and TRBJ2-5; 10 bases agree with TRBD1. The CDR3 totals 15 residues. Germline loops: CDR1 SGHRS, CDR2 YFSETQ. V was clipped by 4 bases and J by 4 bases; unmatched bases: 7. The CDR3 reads CASSMPGQGSETQYF. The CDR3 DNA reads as TGCGCCAGCAGCATGCCGGGACAGGGGTCAGAGACCCAGTACTTC.

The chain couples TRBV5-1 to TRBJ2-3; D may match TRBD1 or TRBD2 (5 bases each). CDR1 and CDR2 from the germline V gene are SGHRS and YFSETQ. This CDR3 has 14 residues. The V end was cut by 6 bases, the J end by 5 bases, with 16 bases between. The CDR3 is CASTNPSGGDTQYF. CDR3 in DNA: TGCGCCAGCACCAATCCCTCTGGGGGAGATACGCAGTATTTT.

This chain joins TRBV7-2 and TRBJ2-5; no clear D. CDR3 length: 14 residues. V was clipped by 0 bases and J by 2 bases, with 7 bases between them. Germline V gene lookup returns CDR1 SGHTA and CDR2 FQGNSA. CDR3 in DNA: TGTGCCAGCAGCTTAGCTGGTCATCAAGAGACCCAGTACTTC. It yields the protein CASSLAGHQETQYF.

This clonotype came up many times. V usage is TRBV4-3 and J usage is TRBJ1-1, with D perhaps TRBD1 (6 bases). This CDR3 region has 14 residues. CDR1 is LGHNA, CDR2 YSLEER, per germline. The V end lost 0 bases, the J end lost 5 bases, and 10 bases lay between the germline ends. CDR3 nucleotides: TGCGCCAGCAGCCAAGACGACAGGAGGACTGAAGCTTTCTTT. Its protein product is CASSQDDRRTEAFF.